These 22 T cell receptor beta chains came from one sample sequenced in a study of blood T cell repertoires in COVID-19. Sequenced by immunoSEQ multiplex PCR; TCRdb stores in-frame clones only, minus some. Here the sample spans tens of thousands of clones, 86% being singletons. Material: peripheral blood. Receptor source: an older man with acute or convalescent COVID-19.

This clone has just one count. J is TRBJ2-5 and V is TRBV19; TRBD2 might be the D (5 bases). CDR1 is LNHDA, CDR2 SQIVND, per germline (reference sequence). CDR3 length: 16 residues. V lost 5 bases and J 3 bases, leaving 19 bases between the germline ends. The CDR3 region has the DNA TGTGCCAGTAGTCCCCGCGGAGCCGGGGTGAAAGAGACCCAGTACTTC. This encodes CASSPRGAGVKETQYF. Filled out from reference TRBV19 and TRBJ2-5, the complete variable domain reads DGGITQSPKYLFRKEGQNVTLSCEQNLNHDAMYWYRQDPGQGLRLIYYSQIVNDFQKGDIAEGYSVSREKKESFPLTVTSAQKNPTAFYLCASSPRGAGVKETQYFGPGTRLLVL.

The chain uses TRBV2 and TRBJ1-5, with D possibly TRBD1 on 5 matching bases. This CDR3 region has 14 residues. V was pared by 2 bases and J by 7 bases, with 12 bases between. Germline loops: CDR1 SNHLY, CDR2 FYNNEI. CDR3 residues: CASSEQGREQPQHF. DNA of the CDR3: TGTGCCAGCAGTGAACAGGGTAGAGAACAGCCCCAGCATTTT.

This chain joins TRBV24-1 and TRBJ2-3; D gene uncertain. The germline gives CDR1 KGHDR, CDR2 SFDVKD. CDR3 length equals 11 residues. Trimming took 9 bases from V and 4 from J, leaving 7 bases between them. The CDR3 loop is CATLPPDTQYF. The CDR3, as DNA: TGTGCCACCCTTCCCCCAGATACGCAGTATTTT.

The DNA for the CDR3 is TGTGCCAGCAGTTGGACTAGCGGGGGGAACTACGAGCAGTACGTC. Its protein product is CASSWTSGGNYEQYV. This rearrangement joins TRBV7-8 to TRBJ2-7, with 14 bases aligning to TRBD2. J gave up 3 bases and V 6 bases, and 4 bases lay outside the gene matches. This CDR3 region has 15 residues. Germline CDR1 reads SGHVS; CDR2 reads FQNEAQ.

This sequence joins TRBV5-6 and TRBJ2-3; D not certain. The CDR3 is 15 residues long. Trimming removed 3 bases at V and 0 bases at J, with 11 bases between. Germline V lookup: CDR1 SGHDT, CDR2 YYEEEE. In nucleotides, the CDR3 is TGTGCCAGCAGCTCGTACTCTTGGAGCACAGATACGCAGTATTTT. It codes for CASSSYSWSTDTQYF.

V and J are TRBV30 and TRBJ1-5; 8 positions match TRBD1. CDR1 and CDR2 from the germline V gene are GTSNPN and SVGIG (reference sequence). The CDR3 contains 16 residues. With 1 base clipped from V and 3 bases from J, the junction kept 8 bases outside the gene matches. DNA of the CDR3: TGTGCCTGGAGTGGATCCAGGACAGGGCCCAATCAGCCCCAGCATTTT. This sequence encodes CAWSGSRTGPNQPQHF. Looking up the rest from reference TRBV30 and TRBJ1-5 gives the full variable domain: SQTIHQWPATLVQPVGSPLSLECTVEGTSNPNLYWYRQAAGRGLQLLFYSVGIGQISSEVPQNLSASRPQDRQFILSSKKLLLSDSGFYLCAWSGSRTGPNQPQHFGDGTRLSIL.

The V gene is TRBV19, the J gene TRBJ1-5, with TRBD1 matching over 9 bases. Germline CDR1 and CDR2: LNHDA and SQIVND (reference sequence). The CDR3 spans 15 residues. With 9 bases clipped from V and 7 bases from J, the junction kept 13 bases outside the gene matches. The DNA of the CDR3 is TGTGCCAGCTCTTTGACAGGGGGGTTTGGGCAGCCCCAGCATTTT. Protein product: CASSLTGGFGQPQHF.

V usage is TRBV7-9 and J usage is TRBJ2-7; 8 nucleotides line up with TRBD2. The ends lost 3 bases at V and 7 bases at J; junction bases unmatched: 14. The CDR3 is 16 amino acids. The germline CDR1 and CDR2 sequences are SEHNR and FQNEAQ (reference sequence). Here the CDR3 DNA reads TGTGCCAGCAGCTTCCCCCGAAATAGCGGGAAAGAGGAGCAGTACTTC. Translated: CASSFPRNSGKEEQYF.

The chain carries TRBV5-1 and TRBJ2-3, with 13 bases lining up with TRBD2. Per the germline V gene, CDR1 is SGHRS and CDR2 is YFSETQ. After removal of 6 bases from V and 1 base from J, the junction contained 2 bases not matched to a gene. This CDR3 comprises 15 residues. The CDR3 DNA sequence: TGCGCCAGCACCGGGACTAGCGGGGGCACAGATACGCAGTATTTT. Translation: CASTGTSGGTDTQYF.

The chain joins TRBV7-3 to TRBJ1-6; unclear D gene. Trimming took 1 base from V and 7 from J, leaving 17 bases between them. The length of the CDR3 is 17 residues. The germline CDR1 and CDR2 sequences are SGHTA and FQGTGA. CDR3 sequence: CASSLNSYWGGNSPLHF. In DNA, the CDR3 is TGTGCCAGCAGCTTAAATAGTTATTGGGGAGGCAATTCACCCCTCCACTTT.

The chain is built from TRBV12-3 or TRBV12-4 and TRBJ1-2; 8 bases align to TRBD1. The CDR3 runs to 13 residues. V was pared by 4 bases and J by 8 bases, with 6 bases of the junction left unmatched. The CDR3 protein is CASSSTGGRGYTF. Here the CDR3 DNA reads TGTGCCAGCAGTTCCACAGGGGGTAGGGGCTACACCTTC.

The chain is built from TRBV5-1 and TRBJ2-3; a weak D match, TRBD1 (6 bases). Germline loops: CDR1 SGHRS, CDR2 YFSETQ. Deletions cut 4 bases from V and 2 bases from J, with 11 bases between. The CDR3 runs 14 residues. The CDR3 protein is CASSRQAFTDTQYF. The CDR3 DNA reads TGCGCCAGCAGCAGACAGGCCTTCACAGATACGCAGTATTTT.

V and J are TRBV14 and TRBJ2-4; the match to TRBD1 covers 7 bases. With 2 bases clipped from V and 6 bases from J, the junction kept 10 bases outside the gene matches. The germline gives CDR1 SGHDN, CDR2 FVKESK. This CDR3 spans 16 amino acids. CDR3 protein: CASSQQTGAPINIQYF. CDR3 sequence (DNA): TGTGCCAGCAGCCAACAAACAGGGGCGCCTATAAACATTCAGTACTTC.

This clone has only a few counts. The chain joins TRBV6-1 to TRBJ1-6, with D tentatively TRBD1 (6 bases). V lost 2 bases and J 7 bases, leaving 12 bases between the germline ends. The CDR3 consists of 15 residues. The V gene's germline CDR1 is MNHNS and CDR2 SASEGT. The chain's CDR3 is CASSESGVPNSPLHF. The CDR3 DNA follows: TGTGCCAGCAGTGAATCAGGGGTTCCCAATTCACCCCTCCACTTT.

J is TRBJ2-1 and V is TRBV15; D call uncertain. CDR1 is LNHNV and CDR2 is YYDKDF in the germline V gene (reference sequence). The CDR3 sequence is 13 residues long. Trimming stripped 3 bases from V and 4 bases from J, with 7 bases between. Written as DNA, the CDR3 is TGTGCCACCAGCAGCTATGTTTACAATGAGCAGTTCTTC. Translation: CATSSYVYNEQFF.

V usage is TRBV7-8 and J usage is TRBJ2-1, with TRBD2 identical over 9 bases. CDR3 length: 15 residues. Germline lookup yields CDR1 SGHVS and CDR2 FQNEAQ. V was pared by 5 bases and J by 5 bases, with 7 bases of the junction left unmatched. DNA for the CDR3: TGTGCCAGCAGCAGAGGACTAGCGACCAACAATGAGCAGTTCTTC. Protein product: CASSRGLATNNEQFF.

The chain combines TRBV5-1 with TRBJ1-1; no clear D gene. Trimming cost V 2 bases and J 2 bases, with 16 bases left between them. The germline V gene has CDR1 SGHRS and CDR2 YFSETQ. CDR3 size: 16 residues. CDR3 residues: CASSFGPGRENTEAFF. DNA for the CDR3: TGCGCCAGCAGCTTCGGTCCCGGACGGGAAAACACTGAAGCTTTCTTT.

This sequence joins TRBV5-6 and TRBJ2-7, with D perhaps TRBD1 (6 bases). CDR1 is SGHDT and CDR2 is YYEEEE in the germline V gene. The length of the CDR3 is 15 residues. Deletions cut 2 bases from V and 9 bases from J, with 21 bases between. CDR3 protein: CASSFGTMPRGAQYF. The CDR3, as DNA: TGTGCCAGCAGCTTCGGGACAATGCCTCGCGGTGCGCAGTACTTC.

The chain uses TRBV5-8 and TRBJ2-2, with 10 nucleotides matching TRBD1. The V segment lost 3 bases and the J segment 6 bases; nucleotides outside the gene matches: 14. This CDR3 contains 18 residues. Germline loops: CDR1 SGHTS, CDR2 YDEGEE. The DNA for the CDR3 is TGTGCCAGCAGCTCCCCCCGCGACAGGGGGCTTGGGGCCGGGGAGCTGTTTTTT. This translates into CASSSPRDRGLGAGELFF.

The chain has TRBV12-3 or TRBV12-4 and TRBJ2-5, with TRBD2 as a possible D gene (5 bases). This CDR3 contains 13 residues. The V and J ends lost 1 base and 3 bases respectively, with 6 bases between them. As DNA, the CDR3 is TGTGCCAGCAGTTTAGTGGGAGAAGAGACCCAGTACTTC. It translates to CASSLVGEETQYF.

The V call is TRBV5-6, the J call TRBJ1-6, with 9 bases identical to TRBD1. From germline, CDR1 is SGHDT and CDR2 YYEEEE. J gave up 9 bases and V 5 bases, and 21 bases lay outside the gene matches. CDR3 size: 19 residues. CDR3 amino acids: CASRSYTGGSGFDRSPLHF. In nucleotides, the CDR3 is TGTGCCAGCAGATCATATACAGGGGGCTCTGGGTTCGATCGTTCACCCCTCCACTTT.

This rearrangement joins TRBV6-1 to TRBJ2-7; D unclear. The CDR3 is made up of 13 amino acids. Trimming cost V 2 bases and J 0 bases, with 5 bases left between them. CDR1 and CDR2 (germline): MNHNS, SASEGT. This CDR3 is CASSEYISYEQYV. The DNA for the CDR3 is TGTGCCAGCAGTGAATATATCTCCTACGAGCAGTACGTC.